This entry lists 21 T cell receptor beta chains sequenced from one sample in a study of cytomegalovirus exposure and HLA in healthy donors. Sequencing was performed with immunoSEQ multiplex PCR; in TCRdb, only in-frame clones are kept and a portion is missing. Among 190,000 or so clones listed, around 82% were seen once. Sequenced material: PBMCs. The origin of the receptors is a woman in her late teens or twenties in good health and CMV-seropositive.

The CDR3 loop is CASSSWEANYGYTF. The CDR3 DNA is TGTGCCAGCAGCTCATGGGAGGCCAACTATGGCTACACCTTC. V usage is TRBV7-2 and J usage is TRBJ1-2, with D unclear. Trimming took 4 bases from V and 2 from J, leaving 11 bases between them. Germline V gives CDR1 SGHTA, CDR2 FQGNSA. The CDR3 sequence is 14 residues long.

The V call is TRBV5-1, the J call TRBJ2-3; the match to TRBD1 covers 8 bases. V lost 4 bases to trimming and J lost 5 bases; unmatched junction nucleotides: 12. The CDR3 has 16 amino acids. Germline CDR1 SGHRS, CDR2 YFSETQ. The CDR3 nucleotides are TGCGCCAGCAGCCCCAGTCAGGGGGCCGGTCAAGATACGCAGTATTTT. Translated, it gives CASSPSQGAGQDTQYF.

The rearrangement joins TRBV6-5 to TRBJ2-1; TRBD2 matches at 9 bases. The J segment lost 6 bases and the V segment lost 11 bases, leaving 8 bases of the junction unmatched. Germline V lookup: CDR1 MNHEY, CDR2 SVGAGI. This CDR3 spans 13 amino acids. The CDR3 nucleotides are TGTGCCGCATGGCGGGGGGGCCCCAATGAGCAGTTCTTC. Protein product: CAAWRGGPNEQFF.

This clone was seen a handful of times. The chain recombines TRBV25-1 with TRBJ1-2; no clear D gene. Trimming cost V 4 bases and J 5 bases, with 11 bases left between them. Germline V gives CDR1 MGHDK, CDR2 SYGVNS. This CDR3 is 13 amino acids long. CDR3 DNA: TGTGCCAGCAGTGGAGCAGGCCCTTATGGCTACACCTTC. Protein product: CASSGAGPYGYTF.

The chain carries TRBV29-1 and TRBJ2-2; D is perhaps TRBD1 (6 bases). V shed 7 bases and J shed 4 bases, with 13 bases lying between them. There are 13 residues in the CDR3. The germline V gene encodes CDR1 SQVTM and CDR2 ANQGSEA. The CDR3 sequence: CSAIIGGTGELFF. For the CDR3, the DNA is TGCAGCGCCATTATAGGGGGCACCGGGGAGCTGTTTTTT.

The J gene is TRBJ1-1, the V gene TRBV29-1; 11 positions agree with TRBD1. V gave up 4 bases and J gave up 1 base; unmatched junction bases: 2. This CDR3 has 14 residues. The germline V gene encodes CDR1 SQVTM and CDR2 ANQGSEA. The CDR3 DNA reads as TGCAGCGTTGGGACAGGGGGCACGAACACTGAAGCTTTCTTT. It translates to CSVGTGGTNTEAFF.

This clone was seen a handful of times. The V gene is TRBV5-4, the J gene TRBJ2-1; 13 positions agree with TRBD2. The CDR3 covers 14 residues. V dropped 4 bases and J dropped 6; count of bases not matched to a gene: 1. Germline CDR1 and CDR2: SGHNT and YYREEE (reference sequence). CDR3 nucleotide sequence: TGTGCCAGCAGCACTAGCGGGGGGGCCAATGAGCAGTTCTTC. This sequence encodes CASSTSGGANEQFF.

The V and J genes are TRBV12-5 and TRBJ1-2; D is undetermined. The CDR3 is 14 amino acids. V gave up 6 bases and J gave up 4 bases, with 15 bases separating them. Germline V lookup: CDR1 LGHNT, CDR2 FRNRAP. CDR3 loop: CASGPASSGYGYTF. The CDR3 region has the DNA TGTGCTAGTGGCCCCGCTAGTTCGGGCTATGGCTACACCTTC.

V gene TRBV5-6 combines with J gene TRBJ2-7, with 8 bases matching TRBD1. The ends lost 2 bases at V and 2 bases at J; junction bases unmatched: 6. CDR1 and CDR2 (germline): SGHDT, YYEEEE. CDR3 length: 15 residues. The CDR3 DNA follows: TGTGCCAGCAGCTTCCGGGACAGGCTGACCTACGAGCAGTACTTC. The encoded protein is CASSFRDRLTYEQYF.

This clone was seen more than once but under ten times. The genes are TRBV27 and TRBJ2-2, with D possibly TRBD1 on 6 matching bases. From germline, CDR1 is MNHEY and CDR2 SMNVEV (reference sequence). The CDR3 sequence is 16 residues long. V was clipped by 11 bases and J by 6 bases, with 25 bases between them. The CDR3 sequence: CAAKATGPNRSGELFF. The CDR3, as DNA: TGTGCCGCCAAAGCTACAGGGCCCAATCGATCCGGGGAGCTGTTTTTT.

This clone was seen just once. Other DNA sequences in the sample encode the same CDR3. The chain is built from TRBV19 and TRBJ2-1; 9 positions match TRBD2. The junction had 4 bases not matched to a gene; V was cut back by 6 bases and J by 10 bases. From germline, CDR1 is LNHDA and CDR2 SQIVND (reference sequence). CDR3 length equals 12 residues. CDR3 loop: CASSPSGVEQFF. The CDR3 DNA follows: TGTGCCAGTAGCCCTAGCGGGGTCGAGCAGTTCTTC.

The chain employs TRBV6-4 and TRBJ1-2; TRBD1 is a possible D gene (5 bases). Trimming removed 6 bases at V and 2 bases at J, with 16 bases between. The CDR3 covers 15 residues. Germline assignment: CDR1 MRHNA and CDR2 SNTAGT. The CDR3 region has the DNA TGTGCCAGCAGAGAATCAGGGTATGGGAACTATGGCTACACCTTC. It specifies CASRESGYGNYGYTF.

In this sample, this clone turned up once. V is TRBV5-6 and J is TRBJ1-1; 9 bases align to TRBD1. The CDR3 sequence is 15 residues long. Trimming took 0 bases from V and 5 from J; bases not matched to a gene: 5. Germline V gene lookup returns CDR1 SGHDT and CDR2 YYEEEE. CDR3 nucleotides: TGTGCCAGCAGCTTGGGACAGGGGGTTCGGACTGAAGCTTTCTTT. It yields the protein CASSLGQGVRTEAFF.

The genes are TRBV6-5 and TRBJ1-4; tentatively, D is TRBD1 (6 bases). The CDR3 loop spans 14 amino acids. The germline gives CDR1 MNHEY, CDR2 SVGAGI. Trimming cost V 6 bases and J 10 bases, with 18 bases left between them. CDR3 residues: CASRLLEGQTKLFF. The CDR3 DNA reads TGTGCCAGCAGACTACTCGAGGGACAAACAAAACTGTTTTTT.

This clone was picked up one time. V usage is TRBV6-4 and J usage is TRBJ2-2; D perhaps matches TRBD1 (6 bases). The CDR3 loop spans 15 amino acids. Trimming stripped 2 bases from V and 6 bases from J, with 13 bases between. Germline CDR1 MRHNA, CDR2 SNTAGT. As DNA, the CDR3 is TGTGCCAGCAGTGACCGATACAGGGACGCCGGGGAGCTGTTTTTT. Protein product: CASSDRYRDAGELFF.

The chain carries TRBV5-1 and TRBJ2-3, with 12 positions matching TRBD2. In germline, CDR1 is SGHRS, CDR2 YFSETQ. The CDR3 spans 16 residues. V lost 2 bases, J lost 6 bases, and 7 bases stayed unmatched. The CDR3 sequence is CASSFQGLAGRDTQYF. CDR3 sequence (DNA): TGCGCCAGCAGCTTTCAAGGACTAGCGGGGAGGGATACGCAGTATTTT.

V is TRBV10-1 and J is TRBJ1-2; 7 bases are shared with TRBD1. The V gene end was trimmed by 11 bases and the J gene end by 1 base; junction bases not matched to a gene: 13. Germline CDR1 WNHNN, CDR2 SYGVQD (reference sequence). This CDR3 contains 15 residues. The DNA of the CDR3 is TGCGCCGTCCGGGACAGAGTTAAAAGTAACTATGGCTACACCTTC. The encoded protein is CAVRDRVKSNYGYTF.

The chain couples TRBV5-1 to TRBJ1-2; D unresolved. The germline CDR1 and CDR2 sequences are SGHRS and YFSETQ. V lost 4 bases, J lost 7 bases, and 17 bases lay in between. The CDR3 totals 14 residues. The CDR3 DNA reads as TGCGCCAGCAGCCGGGCCAGCGGGGATCCTGGCTACACCTTC. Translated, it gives CASSRASGDPGYTF. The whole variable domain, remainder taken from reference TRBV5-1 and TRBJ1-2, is KAGVTQTPRYLIKTRGQQVTLSCSPISGHRSVSWYQQTPGQGLQFLFEYFSETQRNKGNFPGRFSGRQFSNSRSEMNVSTLELGDSALYLCASSRASGDPGYTFGSGTRLTVV.

The CDR3 loop is CASSRGGLNTEAFF. CDR3 nucleotide sequence: TGCGCCAGCAGCCGTGGGGGACTCAACACTGAAGCTTTCTTT. The rearrangement links TRBV5-1 to TRBJ1-1; tentatively, D is TRBD1 (5 bases). From germline, CDR1 is SGHRS and CDR2 YFSETQ. The CDR3 contains 14 residues. V was pared by 4 bases and J by 2 bases, with 12 bases between. The full variable domain, rest sourced from reference TRBV5-1 and TRBJ1-1, is KAGVTQTPRYLIKTRGQQVTLSCSPISGHRSVSWYQQTPGQGLQFLFEYFSETQRNKGNFPGRFSGRQFSNSRSEMNVSTLELGDSALYLCASSRGGLNTEAFFGQGTRLTVV.

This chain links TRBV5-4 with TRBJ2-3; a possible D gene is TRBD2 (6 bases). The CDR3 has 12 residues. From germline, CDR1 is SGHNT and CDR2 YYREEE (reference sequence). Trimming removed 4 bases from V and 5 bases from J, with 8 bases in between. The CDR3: CASSGSGDTQYF. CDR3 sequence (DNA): TGTGCCAGCAGCGGTAGCGGAGATACGCAGTATTTT.

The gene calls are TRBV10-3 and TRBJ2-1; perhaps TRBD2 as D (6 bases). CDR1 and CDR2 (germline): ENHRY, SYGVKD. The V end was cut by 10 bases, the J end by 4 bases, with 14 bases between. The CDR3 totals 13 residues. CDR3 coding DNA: TGTGCCACCCGACTAGGGGAATACAATGAGCAGTTCTTC. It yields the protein CATRLGEYNEQFF.